This T cell receptor (beta chain) emerged from a study of human T cells and chemical hapten exposure. Before extraction, the whole blood was not fractionated, and total RNA was taken from it. About this clonotype: Its target is unknown.

Broader study findings: There was no change with DPC sensitization in TCRs above 1 in 1000 frequency.

TCRdb reprocessed the 5' RACE reads with MiXCR, giving one entry per CDR3 protein. The table records tens of thousands of distinct CDR3 sequences, 7.7% of them present only once. This clonotype was sampled from a male donor in good health.

The DNA for the CDR3 is TGCAGCGTTCTACCAGTCACCGGGGAGCTGTTTTTT. Translated: CSVLPVTGELFF. The chain couples TRBV29-1 to TRBJ2-2; unclear D gene. Looked up from germline, CDR1 is SQVTM and CDR2 is ANQGSEA. The CDR3 has 12 amino acids. V lost 5 bases and J 4 bases, leaving 8 bases between the germline ends.